What follows are 10 T cell receptor beta chains derived from one specimen sequenced in a study of blood T cells in healthy people across ages. Using a J-beta primer mix together with a sample-barcoded 5' primer, a second PCR was run for about 6 to 12 cycles. From the 5' RACE reads, TCRdb called clonotypes with MiXCR, one entry per CDR3 protein. The sample lists about 830,000 distinct CDR3 sequences, about 62% occurring once. The material sequenced was blood. The receptor set was obtained from a young man in good health.

CDR3 bases: TGTGCCAGCCAAATAGCGGGGGAAATCTACGAGCAGTACTTC. Protein product: CASQIAGEIYEQYF. This chain connects TRBV6-1 to TRBJ2-7, with 9 positions matching TRBD2. The V and J ends lost 8 bases and 3 bases, in that order; junction bases with no gene match: 8. This CDR3 contains 14 residues. Per the germline V gene, CDR1 is MNHNS and CDR2 is SASEGT.

This clonotype was observed once. The V call is TRBV18, the J call TRBJ2-7; D gene uncertain. The J call is uncertain, as TRBJ2-5 better fits the DNA end. The CDR3 is made up of 16 amino acids. Germline CDR1 KGHSH, CDR2 LQKENI. The CDR3: CASSPDRHRTRETQYF. For the CDR3, the DNA is TGTGCCAGCTCACCGGATCGGCACCGTACGAGAGAGACCCAGTACTTC.

The chain is built from TRBV9 and TRBJ2-1; D ambiguous. Trimming cost V 1 base and J 13 bases, with 21 bases left between them. The length of the CDR3 is 15 residues. The V gene's germline CDR1 is SGDLS and CDR2 YYNGEE. The CDR3 DNA is TGTGCCAGCAGCGTACAGCCTCAGTACCAAGAGACCCAGTTCTTC. It encodes CASSVQPQYQETQFF.

This clonotype has more than one count but fewer than ten. V is TRBV25-1 and J is TRBJ2-1; D tentatively fits TRBD1 or TRBD2 (6 bases each). CDR3 length equals 16 residues. The V gene lost 4 bases and the J gene lost 2 bases, with 15 bases spanning the gap. Germline V gives CDR1 MGHDK, CDR2 SYGVNS. Written as DNA, the CDR3 is TGTGCCAGCAGTGCGCTGGGGGGCGCGGCCTACAATGAGCAGTTCTTC. As protein: CASSALGGAAYNEQFF.

The J gene is TRBJ2-1, the V gene TRBV12-3 or TRBV12-4, with TRBD1 matching 8 bases. The DNA end favors TRBJ2-7, so the J call may be wrong. This CDR3 spans 12 amino acids. The DNA for the CDR3 is TGTGCCAGCAGTAGACAGGGGTGGGAGCAGTACTTC. This sequence encodes CASSRQGWEQYF.

V gene TRBV7-6 combines with J gene TRBJ2-1, with TRBD2 as a possible D gene (6 bases). The CDR3 is made up of 15 amino acids. CDR1 and CDR2 (germline): SGHVS, FNYEAQ. V shed 2 bases and J shed 7 bases, with 15 bases lying between them. The chain's CDR3 is CASSLIDAGQNEQFF. CDR3 bases: TGTGCCAGCAGCTTAATTGACGCGGGGCAGAATGAGCAGTTCTTC.

This clonotype turned up a few times. V usage is TRBV29-1 and J usage is TRBJ1-2; a weak D match, TRBD1 (5 bases). Germline V gene lookup returns CDR1 SQVTM and CDR2 ANQGSEA. This CDR3 has 10 amino acids. The CDR3 protein is CAVGDYGYTF. CDR3 in DNA: TGCGCCGTAGGGGATTATGGCTACACCTTC.

Ten or more counts support this clonotype. The rearrangement links TRBV3-1 to TRBJ2-7; D is undetermined. The V gene lost 3 bases and the J gene lost 0 bases, with 9 bases spanning the gap. Looked up from germline, CDR1 is LGHDT and CDR2 is YNNKEL (reference sequence). The CDR3 has 14 amino acids. Written as DNA, the CDR3 is TGTGCCAGCAGCCAGCAGGTGAGCTCCTACGAGCAGTACTTC. Translation: CASSQQVSSYEQYF.

The CDR3 here is CSAREGQGLASPLHF. CDR3 DNA: TGCAGTGCTAGAGAGGGACAGGGGTTGGCTTCACCCCTCCACTTT. The chain links TRBV20-1 to TRBJ1-6; TRBD1 matches at 10 bases. There are 15 residues in the CDR3. From germline, CDR1 is DFQATT and CDR2 SNEGSKA (reference sequence). V lost 0 bases, J lost 9 bases, and 5 bases stayed unmatched.

The gene calls are TRBV6-6 and TRBJ2-5; D is unclear. Gene TRBJ2-7 matches the end of the DNA better, so the J call may be wrong. Germline V CDR1 and CDR2: MNHNY, SVGAGI (reference sequence). The CDR3 contains 13 residues. The CDR3 sequence is CASLESPWDEQYF. The CDR3 DNA sequence: TGTGCCAGCCTGGAGAGCCCGTGGGACGAGCAGTACTTC.